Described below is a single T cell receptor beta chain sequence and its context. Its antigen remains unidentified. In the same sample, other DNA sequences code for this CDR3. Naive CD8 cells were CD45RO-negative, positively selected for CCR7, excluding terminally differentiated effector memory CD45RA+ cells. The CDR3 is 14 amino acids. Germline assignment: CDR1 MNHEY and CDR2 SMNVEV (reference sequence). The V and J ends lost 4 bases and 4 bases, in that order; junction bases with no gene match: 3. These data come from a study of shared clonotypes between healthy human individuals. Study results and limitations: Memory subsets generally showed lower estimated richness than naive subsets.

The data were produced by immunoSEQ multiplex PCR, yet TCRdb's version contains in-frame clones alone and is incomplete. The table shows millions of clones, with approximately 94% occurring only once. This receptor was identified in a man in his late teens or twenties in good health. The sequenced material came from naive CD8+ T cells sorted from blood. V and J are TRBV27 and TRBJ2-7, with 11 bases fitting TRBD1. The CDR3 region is CASSYGQGAYEQYF. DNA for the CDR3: TGTGCCAGCAGTTACGGACAGGGGGCATACGAGCAGTACTTC.